These 26 T cell receptor beta chains share one sample of origin, sequenced in a study of blood T cells in healthy people across ages (dated by TCRdb to 2015 to 2017). The method behind the library was 5' RACE. The second PCR ran for about 6 to 12 cycles and used a J-beta primer mix along with a sample-barcoded 5' primer. TCRdb cleaned the public reads at Q25 with fastp, built clones with MiXCR and kept in-frame beta chains. Every CDR3 protein is listed once, alongside the most common genes and DNA of its rows. Within this sample are approximately 1,700,000 distinct CDR3 sequences, with roughly 43% of them counted one time only. The top ten hold about 21% of the sample. Sequencing was done on a sample of blood. Receptor source: a human donor in good health.

J is TRBJ2-4 and V is TRBV20-1; the match to TRBD2 covers 9 bases. The DNA end favors TRBJ2-5, so the J call may be wrong. The CDR3 extends over 14 amino acids. The germline gives CDR1 DFQATT, CDR2 SNEGSKA (reference sequence). The CDR3 reads CSARERGDQETQYF. The CDR3, as DNA: TGCAGTGCTAGGGAGCGGGGGGACCAAGAGACCCAGTACTTC.

The chain recombines TRBV20-1 with TRBJ2-3, with 7 bases identical to TRBD2. Germline V gene lookup returns CDR1 DFQATT and CDR2 SNEGSKA (reference sequence). The CDR3 spans 15 residues. The V segment lost 0 bases and the J segment 2 bases; nucleotides outside the gene matches: 5. CDR3: CSAREAGRLTDTQYF. The CDR3 DNA is TGCAGTGCTAGAGAAGCGGGGCGTCTCACAGATACGCAGTATTTT.

The chain has TRBV7-2 and TRBJ2-4; TRBD2 matches at 7 bases. Germline V lookup: CDR1 SGHTA, CDR2 FQGNSA. Unmatched junction bases numbered 5, after V lost 5 bases and J lost 4 bases. This CDR3 is built from 14 residues. This chain's CDR3 is CASSPPGGKNIQYF. The CDR3 nucleotides are TGTGCCAGCAGCCCGCCCGGGGGGAAAAACATTCAGTACTTC.

This clonotype turned up a few times. The rearrangement uses TRBV4-3 and TRBJ2-7; D is possibly TRBD1 (6 bases). Germline V lookup: CDR1 LGHNA, CDR2 YSLEER. V shed 1 base and J shed 6 bases, with 16 bases lying between them. The CDR3 runs to 15 residues. CDR3 sequence: CASSQGTVWSVEQYF. The CDR3 nucleotides read TGCGCCAGCAGCCAAGGGACAGTATGGAGTGTCGAGCAGTACTTC.

This clonotype was counted a few times. The V call is TRBV4-3, the J call TRBJ1-1, with D tentatively TRBD1 (5 bases). CDR3 size: 16 residues. The ends were cut back, 0 bases at V and 4 bases at J, with 15 bases in the middle. Germline V lookup: CDR1 LGHNA, CDR2 YSLEER. The CDR3 loop is CASSQDRQGWTTEAFF. CDR3 coding DNA: TGCGCCAGCAGCCAAGATAGGCAGGGATGGACCACTGAAGCTTTCTTT.

CDR3 region: CASSDRVGDNEQFF. CDR3 coding DNA: TGTGCCAGCAGCGACAGGGTTGGGGACAATGAGCAGTTCTTC. This rearrangement joins TRBV7-9 to TRBJ2-1; 7 nucleotides agree with TRBD1. Looked up from germline, CDR1 is SEHNR and CDR2 is FQNEAQ (reference sequence). This CDR3 region has 14 residues. Trimming removed 5 bases from V and 5 bases from J; junction bases left unmatched: 6.

Turning to this clonotype: Mismatch with germline at one junction end may stem from a read error. This chain connects TRBV15 to TRBJ1-3, with TRBD1 matching over 10 bases. The germline V gene encodes CDR1 LNHNV and CDR2 YYDKDF (reference sequence). CDR3 length: 16 amino acids. CDR3: CATSSDRGRRGNTIYF. CDR3 nucleotides: TGTGCCACCAGCAGTGACAGGGGGCGAAGAGGGAACACCATATACTTT.

This clonotype occurred a few times. The CDR3 DNA sequence: TGTGCCATCAGACCAGCGGGGGGGCACGATACGCAGTATTTT. Amino acids: CAIRPAGGHDTQYF. This rearrangement joins TRBV10-3 to TRBJ2-3; 10 bases fit TRBD2. The junction had 6 bases not matched to a gene; V was cut back by 6 bases and J by 6 bases. The germline CDR1 and CDR2 sequences are ENHRY and SYGVKD. This CDR3 contains 14 residues.

This CDR3 is CASGDRAANEKLFF. DNA of the CDR3: TGTGCCAGCGGGGACAGGGCCGCTAATGAAAAACTGTTTTTT. The chain uses TRBV12-3 or TRBV12-4 and TRBJ1-4; 9 bases line up with TRBD1. The CDR3 totals 14 residues. V shed 8 bases, J shed 3 bases, and the junction held 4 bases outside the gene matches.

In this sample, this clonotype turned up a few times. V gene TRBV28 combines with J gene TRBJ2-6; 7 nucleotides align to TRBD1. With V trimmed by 2 bases and J by 3 bases, 4 bases remained unmatched. Germline assignment: CDR1 MDHEN and CDR2 SYDVKM. The CDR3 spans 16 residues. The CDR3 nucleotides read TGTGCCAGCAGTTTAATAGACAGGGTTGGGGCCAACGTCCTGACTTTC. Translating gives CASSLIDRVGANVLTF. The variable domain in full, with the rest retrieved from reference TRBV28 and TRBJ2-6, is DVKVTQSSRYLVKRTGEKVFLECVQDMDHENMFWYRQDPGLGLRLIYFSYDVKMKEKGDIPEGYSVSREKKERFSLILESASTNQTSMYLCASSLIDRVGANVLTFGAGSRLTVL.

This chain joins TRBV27 and TRBJ2-3; D remains ambiguous. Trimming removed 6 bases from V and 2 bases from J, with 12 bases in between. CDR1 and CDR2 (germline): MNHEY, SMNVEV (reference sequence). CDR3 length equals 14 residues. In nucleotides, the CDR3 is TGTGCCAGCAGGTTGTATAGGACCACAGATACGCAGTATTTT. This codes for CASRLYRTTDTQYF.

This rearrangement joins TRBV12-3 or TRBV12-4 to TRBJ2-7; perhaps TRBD2 as D (6 bases). The CDR3 totals 17 residues. V lost 3 bases to trimming and J lost 3 bases, with 21 bases between them. DNA for the CDR3: TGTGCCAGCAGTTTCGATAGGGCTTCGGGGGACTTCTACGAGCAGTACTTC. Translating it yields CASSFDRASGDFYEQYF.

This rearrangement joins TRBV12-3 or TRBV12-4 to TRBJ2-1, with TRBD2 matching 9 bases. V shed 2 bases, J shed 8 bases, and the junction held 7 bases outside the gene matches. The CDR3 extends over 15 amino acids. CDR3 nucleotide sequence: TGTGCCAGCAGTTTATTTGGACTAGCGATCGATGAGCAGTTCTTC. Protein: CASSLFGLAIDEQFF.

V gene TRBV30 combines with J gene TRBJ1-2, with a tentative D call TRBD1 (5 bases). V lost 1 base and J 7 bases, leaving 7 bases between the germline ends. CDR3 size: 11 residues. CDR1 and CDR2 (germline): GTSNPN, SVGIG (reference sequence). CDR3 loop: CAWSDGAGYTF. The CDR3 DNA reads TGTGCCTGGAGTGACGGGGCTGGCTACACCTTC.

This chain connects TRBV20-1 to TRBJ1-2; possible D gene TRBD1, 6 bases. The CDR3 consists of 14 residues. Germline values: CDR1 DFQATT, CDR2 SNEGSKA (reference sequence). The ends were cut back, 0 bases at V and 3 bases at J, with 11 bases in the middle. CDR3 nucleotides: TGCAGTGCTAGAGACCAGGGGAAGGACTATGGCTACACCTTC. This sequence encodes CSARDQGKDYGYTF.

The chain is built from TRBV5-1 and TRBJ2-4, with 9 bases aligning to TRBD1. J gave up 12 bases and V 3 bases, and 25 bases lay outside the gene matches. There are 19 residues in the CDR3. Germline lookup yields CDR1 SGHRS and CDR2 YFSETQ. CDR3: CASSSHVRTPEDRGVNQYF. CDR3 DNA sequence: TGCGCCAGCAGCTCCCACGTTAGAACGCCGGAGGACAGGGGCGTAAATCAGTACTTC.

This chain connects TRBV24-1 to TRBJ2-5; D is ambiguous. Germline CDR1 and CDR2: KGHDR and SFDVKD. V lost 4 bases, J lost 2 bases, and 13 bases lay in between. The CDR3 is 15 residues long. CDR3 nucleotides: TGTGCCACCAGTGACTCCCCGGGCGAACAAGAGACCCAGTACTTC. This translates into CATSDSPGEQETQYF.

V usage is TRBV29-1 and J usage is TRBJ1-2; D unclear. CDR1 and CDR2 from the germline V gene are SQVTM and ANQGSEA. Trimming shortened V by 5 bases and J by 3 bases, and 7 bases separated the two germline ends. The CDR3 is 11 residues long. The CDR3 loop is CSVLGDYGYTF. CDR3 DNA sequence: TGCAGCGTTTTAGGCGACTATGGCTACACCTTC.

Only a few counts were recorded for this clonotype. The chain couples TRBV11-3 to TRBJ2-7; weak D call: TRBD1 (6 bases). The CDR3 is made up of 14 amino acids. The germline V gene has CDR1 SGHNT and CDR2 YENEEA. The V end was cut by 5 bases, the J end by 6 bases, with 17 bases between. The CDR3 sequence is CASSNPLQGPEQYF. The CDR3 DNA sequence: TGTGCCAGCAGCAACCCATTACAGGGACCCGAGCAGTACTTC.

J is TRBJ2-1 and V is TRBV20-1; 12 nucleotides line up with TRBD2. This CDR3 has 13 amino acids. In germline, CDR1 is DFQATT, CDR2 SNEGSKA (reference sequence). V lost 6 bases and J lost 6; bases outside the gene matches: 3. CDR3 protein: CSARLAGANEQFF. In DNA, the CDR3 is TGCAGTGCGAGACTAGCGGGGGCCAATGAGCAGTTCTTC.

This clonotype was detected a few times. The chain is built from TRBV10-3 and TRBJ2-7; no clear D gene. V lost 7 bases and J lost 3, with 16 bases in between. This CDR3 spans 14 amino acids. CDR1 and CDR2 (germline): ENHRY, SYGVKD. The CDR3 sequence: CAIKKWGLNYEQYF. The DNA for the CDR3 is TGTGCCATCAAAAAATGGGGTCTGAACTACGAGCAGTACTTC.

This clonotype was seen a few times. The chain recombines TRBV12-3 or TRBV12-4 with TRBJ2-2, with D unresolved. CDR3 size: 17 residues. Trimming pared 4 bases from V and 8 bases from J, leaving 23 bases between. DNA for the CDR3: TGTGCCAGCAGTTCCGCCCCGACTTCTCCCAGTGTGGGGGAGCTGTTTTTT. Protein sequence: CASSSAPTSPSVGELFF.

There are a few counts of this clonotype. The chain couples TRBV6-4 to TRBJ1-2; a possible D gene is TRBD1 (6 bases). This CDR3 is built from 15 residues. Looked up from germline, CDR1 is MRHNA and CDR2 is SNTAGT. Trimming stripped 6 bases from V and 3 bases from J, with 17 bases between. This CDR3 reads CASRPEDSGDYGYTF. The CDR3 nucleotides read TGTGCCAGCAGACCAGAGGACAGTGGGGACTATGGCTACACCTTC.

The chain couples TRBV15 to TRBJ2-7; D ambiguous. Between the trimmed V and J ends, which lost 0 bases and 3 bases, there was a span of 6 bases. The germline CDR1 and CDR2 sequences are LNHNV and YYDKDF (reference sequence). This CDR3 contains 13 residues. Here the CDR3 reads CATSREPNYEQYF. The CDR3 region has the DNA TGTGCCACCAGCAGAGAACCCAACTACGAGCAGTACTTC.

A word on this clonotype: A single base separates this from a much larger clone, so it may be a read error. The CDR3 spells CSVEPSEGESSYNEQFF. The CDR3 bases are TGCAGCGTTGAGCCTAGCGAGGGGGAGAGCTCCTACAATGAGCAGTTCTTC. This chain links TRBV29-1 with TRBJ2-1; D is tentatively TRBD1 or TRBD2 (6 bases each). V was cut by 3 bases and J by 0 bases, with 18 bases left in between. CDR3 length: 17 residues. Germline CDR1 reads SQVTM; CDR2 reads ANQGSEA.

J is TRBJ1-1 and V is TRBV5-1; D unclear. Deletions cut 5 bases from V and 4 bases from J, with 15 bases between. The CDR3 covers 14 residues. Germline CDR1 is SGHRS and CDR2 is YFSETQ. For the CDR3, the DNA is TGCGCCAGCAGACTGGTGGGCTCGGGCACTGAAGCTTTCTTT. Translating it yields CASRLVGSGTEAFF.